This is a list of T cell receptor beta chains from one sample in a study of blood T cells in healthy people across ages. TCRdb reprocessed the 5' RACE reads with MiXCR, giving one entry per CDR3 protein. The data show about 1.1 million distinct CDR3 sequences, with about two fifths seen just once and around 12% held by the top ten. Sample: blood. The receptors originated from a man younger than 35 in good health. Both conserved end residues are part of each CDR3. The D gene is left open where the match is weak. Expanded clones are given a class, and other clones once, few, many or no size at all.

j_call clone_size v_call d_call cdr3_aa cdr3_nt
TRBJ2-3 few TRBV20-1 . CSASGGHRTDTQYF TGCAGTGCTAGCGGGGGCCACAGGACAGATACGCAGTATTTT
TRBJ2-3 few TRBV4-3 TRBD2 CASSHGLVEGQYF TGCGCCAGCAGCCACGGACTAGTGGAGGGGCAGTATTTT
TRBJ1-2 few TRBV12-3/TRBV12-4 . CASSARGNPTF TGTGCCAGCAGTGCTAGGGGGAATCCCACCTTC
TRBJ1-1 few TRBV6-4 . CASSDWPPTEAFF TGTGCCAGCAGTGATTGGCCACCTACTGAAGCTTTCTTT
TRBJ2-3 few TRBV7-9 . CASSLVSGETDTQYF TGTGCCAGCAGCTTAGTTAGCGGTGAGACAGATACGCAGTATTTT
TRBJ1-5 . TRBV20-1 . CSARTGRQPQHF TGCAGTGCTAGAACGGGCCGTCAGCCCCAGCATTTT
TRBJ2-7 few TRBV20-1 TRBD1 CSARPGKGQGANEQYF TGCAGTGCTAGACCTGGAAAGGGACAGGGGGCCAACGAGCAGTACTTC
TRBJ2-5 . TRBV4-3 . CASSPKPGNSYNEQYF TGCGCCAGCAGCCCAAAACCAGGGAACTCCTACAATGAGCAGTACTTC
TRBJ1-5 . TRBV12-3/TRBV12-4 . CASSAAGVDSNQPQHF TGTGCCAGCAGTGCCGCAGGGGTGGATAGCAATCAGCCCCAGCATTTT
TRBJ1-2 . TRBV7-2 . CASCPRHRNYGYTF TGTGCCAGCTGCCCCAGGCACCGAAACTATGGCTACACCTTC
TRBJ2-7 few TRBV20-1 . CSGASPQDYEQYF TGCAGTGGCGCCTCGCCTCAAGACTACGAGCAGTACTTC
TRBJ1-2 few TRBV6-2/TRBV6-3 . CASSYSSIGGYTF TGTGCCAGCAGTTACTCGAGTATTGGCGGCTACACCTTC
TRBJ1-4 . TRBV2 . CASSAQRQTNEKLFF TGTGCCAGCAGCGCACAAAGACAGACTAATGAAAAACTGTTTTTT
TRBJ2-7 . TRBV20-1 . CSAPRGCEQYF TGCAGTGCTCCTAGAGGGTGCGAGCAGTACTTC
TRBJ1-1 . TRBV6-1 . CASSEGSFDTEAFF TGTGCCAGCAGTGAAGGATCCTTTGACACTGAAGCTTTCTTT
TRBJ2-7 . TRBV6-1 . CASSGSGGGYNEQYF TGTGCCAGCAGTGGGTCGGGGGGCGGTTACAATGAGCAGTACTTC
TRBJ1-2 few TRBV5-1 TRBD1 CASSFVTGGLSGYTF TGCGCCAGCAGCTTTGTGACAGGGGGCTTAAGTGGCTACACCTTC
TRBJ1-2 . TRBV9 . CASSSGGAHFNYGYTF TGTGCCAGCAGCTCCGGTGGGGCCCACTTCAACTATGGCTACACCTTC
TRBJ2-3 few TRBV20-1 TRBD2 CSAKATSGGMAGLDTQYF TGCAGTGCCAAGGCGACTAGCGGGGGTATGGCTGGTCTAGATACGCAGTATTTT
TRBJ1-6 . TRBV6-6 TRBD1 CASRSPQGENSPLHF TGTGCCAGCAGAAGCCCCCAGGGGGAAAATTCACCCCTCCACTTT
TRBJ2-7 few TRBV12-3/TRBV12-4 . CASIFSLGRSYEQYF TGTGCCAGCATTTTTAGTCTGGGGAGGTCCTACGAGCAGTACTTC
TRBJ1-4 few TRBV4-2 . CASSQDSQAGVNEKLFF TGTGCCAGCAGCCAAGATTCCCAGGCGGGGGTTAATGAAAAACTGTTTTTT
TRBJ2-6 few TRBV6-1 . CASSEPRFGANVLTF TGTGCCAGCAGTGAACCCAGGTTCGGGGCCAACGTCCTGACTTTC
TRBJ2-1 . TRBV7-2 . CASRMAESYNEQFF TGTGCCAGCAGGATGGCGGAATCCTACAATGAGCAGTTCTTC
TRBJ2-2 . TRBV7-9 . CASGARSNTGELFF TGTGCCAGCGGCGCGAGGTCGAACACCGGGGAGCTGTTTTTT
TRBJ1-3 . TRBV20-1 . CSARDMASGTIYF TGCAGTGCTAGAGATATGGCCTCCGGCACCATATATTTT
TRBJ2-1 . TRBV4-3 . CASSQSRVWDNEQFF TGCGCCAGCAGCCAATCGCGGGTCTGGGACAATGAGCAGTTCTTC
TRBJ1-1 few TRBV5-1 . CASWGTGGTEAFF TGCGCCAGCTGGGGGACTGGGGGCACTGAAGCTTTCTTT
TRBJ2-2 few TRBV12-3/TRBV12-4 . CPPARRTGELFF TGTCCCCCCGCCCGGCGGACCGGGGAGCTGTTTTTT
TRBJ2-7 . TRBV27 . CASTKGGEGTYEQYF TGTGCCAGCACCAAGGGGGGGGAAGGGACCTACGAGCAGTACTTC
TRBJ2-5 few TRBV13 . CASSAVHRVGETQYF TGTGCCAGCAGCGCCGTACACAGGGTTGGGGAGACCCAGTACTTC
TRBJ1-2 . TRBV14 TRBD1 CASSQGGTAANYGYTF TGTGCCAGCAGCCAAGGGGGGACAGCAGCTAACTATGGCTACACCTTC
TRBJ1-1 . TRBV3-1 . CASSPHELYTEAFF TGTGCCAGCAGCCCGCATGAACTGTACACTGAAGCTTTCTTT
TRBJ2-7 . TRBV12-3/TRBV12-4 TRBD1 CASSFPRDRGPIKNYEQYF TGTGCCAGCAGTTTCCCCAGGGACAGGGGGCCAATCAAAAACTACGAGCAGTACTTC
TRBJ2-1 few TRBV6-2/TRBV6-3 TRBD2 CASSLTSGVPNEQFF TGTGCCAGCAGTTTGACTAGCGGGGTCCCCAATGAGCAGTTCTTC
TRBJ2-5 . TRBV4-3 . CASSQARTGGQYF TGCGCCAGCAGCCAAGCAAGGACTGGGGGCCAGTACTTC
TRBJ1-4 few TRBV4-2 . CASSQVEGLGEKLFF TGTGCCAGCAGCCAAGTTGAGGGGCTCGGGGAAAAACTGTTTTTT
TRBJ2-1 few TRBV20-1 . CSAANPGTQFF TGCAGTGCAGCAAATCCAGGGACTCAGTTCTTC
TRBJ2-7 . TRBV5-1 TRBD2 CASSPRLADYEQYF TGCGCCAGCAGCCCCCGACTAGCCGACTACGAGCAGTACTTC
TRBJ1-1 few TRBV15 . CATSSRVIPEAFF TGTGCCACCAGCAGCAGGGTTATCCCTGAAGCTTTCTTT
TRBJ1-4 . TRBV12-3/TRBV12-4 . CASSRWTERNEKLFF TGTGCCAGCAGCAGATGGACAGAGAGGAATGAAAAACTGTTTTTT
TRBJ2-2 few TRBV6-2/TRBV6-3 TRBD1 CASIQDRVTGELFF TGTGCCAGCATCCAAGACAGGGTCACCGGGGAGCTGTTTTTT
TRBJ2-3 few TRBV4-1 . CASSQQDRSYTDTQYF TGCGCCAGCAGCCAACAGGACAGATCATACACAGATACGCAGTATTTT